The 2 T cell receptor beta chains in this list originate from one sample, sequenced in a study of siplizumab effects on memory and regulatory T cells. TCRdb keeps only in-frame clones here, not all; method: immunoSEQ multiplex PCR. The sample consists of tens of thousands of clones, roughly 90% of them appearing once. The sample comprised naive CD4+ T cells sorted from blood. The source of these receptors is a human donor in good health.

The chain couples TRBV10-3 to TRBJ2-7; a weak D match, TRBD1 (5 bases). This CDR3 is 13 amino acids long. Germline V lookup: CDR1 ENHRY, CDR2 SYGVKD. The germline V and J ends were trimmed by 4 bases and 7 bases, with 14 bases remaining between them. The CDR3 spells CAISGAGLGEQYF. The CDR3 DNA is TGTGCCATCAGTGGGGCAGGGTTAGGGGAGCAGTACTTC.

The V and J genes are TRBV16 and TRBJ2-2, with 7 positions matching TRBD1. The CDR3 covers 14 residues. The ends lost 6 bases at V and 3 bases at J; junction bases unmatched: 4. CDR1 is KGHSY and CDR2 is FQNENV in the germline V gene. CDR3: CASSRQGDTGELFF. In DNA, the CDR3 is TGTGCCAGCAGTAGACAGGGCGACACCGGGGAGCTGTTTTTT.